Listed here is a single TCR beta chain. Its antigen is not identified. Every patient had relapsed following autologous stem cell transplantation, and cohorts differed in brentuximab vedotin exposure. The best responses consisted of complete response, partial response or progressive disease. CDR1 and CDR2 from the germline V gene are LNHNV and YYDKDF (reference sequence). Trimming stripped 2 bases from V and 7 bases from J, with 12 bases between. The CDR3 extends over 14 amino acids. These data belong to a study of PD-1 blockade in classical Hodgkin lymphoma. The table came from immunoSEQ multiplex PCR; TCRdb's copy has only in-frame clones and leaves some out. The data show around 12,000 clones, about 75% seen once. Overall study results and limits: Nivolumab initiation under 1 year post-ASCT meant exclusion.

The chain couples TRBV15 to TRBJ1-5; a possible D gene is TRBD1 (6 bases). The sequence was obtained from a human donor with classical Hodgkin lymphoma. The specimen comprised peripheral blood mononuclear cells (PBMCs), sampled at baseline. The CDR3 coding sequence is TGTGCCACCAGCAGATCAGGGGTAGAACAGCCCCAGCATTTT. Translating it yields CATSRSGVEQPQHF.